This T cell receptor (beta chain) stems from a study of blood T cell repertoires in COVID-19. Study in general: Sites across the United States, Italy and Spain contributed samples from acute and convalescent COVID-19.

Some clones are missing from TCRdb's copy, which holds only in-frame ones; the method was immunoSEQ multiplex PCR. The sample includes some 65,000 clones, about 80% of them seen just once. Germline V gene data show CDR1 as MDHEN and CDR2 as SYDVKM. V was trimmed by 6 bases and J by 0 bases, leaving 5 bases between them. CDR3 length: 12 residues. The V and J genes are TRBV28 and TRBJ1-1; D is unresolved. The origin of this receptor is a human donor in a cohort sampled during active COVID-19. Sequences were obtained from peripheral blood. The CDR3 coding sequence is TGTGCCAGCAGGCTAATGAACACTGAAGCTTTCTTT. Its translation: CASRLMNTEAFF.